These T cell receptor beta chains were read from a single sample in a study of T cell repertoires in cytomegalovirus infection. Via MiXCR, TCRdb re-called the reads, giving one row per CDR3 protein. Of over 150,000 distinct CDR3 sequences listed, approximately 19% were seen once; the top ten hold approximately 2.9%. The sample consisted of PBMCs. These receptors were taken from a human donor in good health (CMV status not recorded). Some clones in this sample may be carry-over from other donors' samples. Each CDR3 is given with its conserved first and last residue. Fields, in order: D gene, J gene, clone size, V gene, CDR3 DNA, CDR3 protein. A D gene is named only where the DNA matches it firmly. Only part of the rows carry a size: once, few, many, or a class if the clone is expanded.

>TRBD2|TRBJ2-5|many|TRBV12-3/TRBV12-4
TGTGCCAGTTCGGCCAGCGGGGGTCTGGGGGAGACCCAGTACTTC
CASSASGGLGETQYF
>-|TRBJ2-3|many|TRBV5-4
TGTGCCAGCAGCGCGACCGGGGCCGATACGCAGTATTTT
CASSATGADTQYF
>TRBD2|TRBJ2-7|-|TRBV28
TGTGCCAGCCAGGGCTTCGGTCTAGCGGGGTTCCACGAGCAGTACTTC
CASQGFGLAGFHEQYF
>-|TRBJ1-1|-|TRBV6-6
TGTGCCAGCATTCTACGCGGGGTGGCGAACACTGAAGCTTTCTTT
CASILRGVANTEAFF
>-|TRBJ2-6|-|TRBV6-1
TGTGCCAGCAGGACCTCTGGGGCGTCGGGGGCCAACGTCCTGACTTTC
CASRTSGASGANVLTF
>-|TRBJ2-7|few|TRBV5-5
TGTGCCAGCAGCCCCCCCTCCGGGCAGAGCTCCTACGAGCAGTACTTC
CASSPPSGQSSYEQYF
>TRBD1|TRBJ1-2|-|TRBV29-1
TGCAGCGTTGAAGGCCGGGACAGGGGAGGCGGCTACACCTTC
CSVEGRDRGGGYTF
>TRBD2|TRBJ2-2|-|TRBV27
TGTGCCAGCAGTTTAAGGGCGCTAGCGGGGGTCACCGGGGAGCTGTTTTTT
CASSLRALAGVTGELFF
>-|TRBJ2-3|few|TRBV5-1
TGCGCCAGCAGCCCCCCTGCGCCAGGCACAGATACGCAGTATTTT
CASSPPAPGTDTQYF
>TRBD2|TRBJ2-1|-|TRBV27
TGTGCCTGCAGACTTAGGACTAGCGGGGAGGTACGAGAGCAGTTCTTC
CACRLRTSGEVREQFF
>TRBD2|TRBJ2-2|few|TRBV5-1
TGCGCCAGCAGCAGAGGACTAGCGGGGGGCTCCGCGAACACCGGGGAGCTGTTTTTT
CASSRGLAGGSANTGELFF
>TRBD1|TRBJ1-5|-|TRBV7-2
TGTGCCAGCAGGGAGGAGGGGGCAGGCCAGCCCCAGCATTTT
CASREEGAGQPQHF
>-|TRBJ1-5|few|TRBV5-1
TGCGCCAGCAGCTTGGACCCCTTCTCCAATCAGCCCCAGCATTTT
CASSLDPFSNQPQHF
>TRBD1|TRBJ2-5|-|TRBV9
TGTGCCAGCAGCACTCCAGGGGGACAGGAGACCCAGTACTTC
CASSTPGGQETQYF
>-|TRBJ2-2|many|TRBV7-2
TGTGCCAGCAGCCCCCATGCCCCGGTGAACACCGGGGAGCTGTTTTTT
CASSPHAPVNTGELFF
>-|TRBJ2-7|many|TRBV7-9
TGTGCCAGCAGCTCGGACAGCGGCGAGCAGTACTTC
CASSSDSGEQYF
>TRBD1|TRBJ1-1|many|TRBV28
TGTGCCAGCAGTTACACAGGGGGCTACACTGAAGCTTTCTTT
CASSYTGGYTEAFF
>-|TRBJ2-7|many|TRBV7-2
TGTGCCAGCAGGTTAGGTGTTGGAGGCCCCTCCTACGAGCAGTACTTC
CASRLGVGGPSYEQYF
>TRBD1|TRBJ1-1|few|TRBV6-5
TGTGCCAGCAGTTACTCGAAGGGGGCGGTGAACACTGAAGCTTTCTTT
CASSYSKGAVNTEAFF
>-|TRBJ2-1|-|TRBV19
TGTGCCAGTGCCTGGGGCAGGAGTTACAATGAGCAGTTCTTC
CASAWGRSYNEQFF
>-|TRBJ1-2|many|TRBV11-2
TGTGCCAGCAGCTCCATCCCCGGACCACAGGGCGGTGGCTACACCTTC
CASSSIPGPQGGGYTF
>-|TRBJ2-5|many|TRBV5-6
TGTGCCAGCAGCTTGGGCGCTGCCTGGGAGACCCAGTACTTC
CASSLGAAWETQYF
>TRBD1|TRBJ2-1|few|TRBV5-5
TGTGCCAGCAGCTTGGGATCGGGACAGTATCATGAGCAGTTCTTC
CASSLGSGQYHEQFF
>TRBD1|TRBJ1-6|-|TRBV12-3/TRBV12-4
TGTGCCAGCAGACCCGGGACAGGGAATTCACCCCTCCACTTT
CASRPGTGNSPLHF
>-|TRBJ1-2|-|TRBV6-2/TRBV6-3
TGTGCCAGCAGTTTTCCTTTTGCAGCGTCAAACTATGGCTACACCTTC
CASSFPFAASNYGYTF
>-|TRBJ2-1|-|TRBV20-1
TGCAGTGCTAGTTGGAGTTCCGGGTACAATGAGCAGTTCTTC
CSASWSSGYNEQFF
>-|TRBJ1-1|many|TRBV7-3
TGTGCCAGCAGCTTAGAGGTCTACACTGAAGCTTTCTTT
CASSLEVYTEAFF
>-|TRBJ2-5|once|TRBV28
TGTGCCAGCAGTTTGGTCGCCAGGAGCCAAGAGACCCAGTACTTC
CASSLVARSQETQYF
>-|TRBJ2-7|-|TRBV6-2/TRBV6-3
TGTGCCAGCAGTCGACGGGACTACGAGCAGTACTTC
CASSRRDYEQYF
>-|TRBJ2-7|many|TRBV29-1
TGCAGCGTCGGGTCCGACTACGAGCAGTACTTC
CSVGSDYEQYF
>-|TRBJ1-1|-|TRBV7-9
TGTGCCAGCAGCTTAGCGCAACCCCTTGCCACTGAAGCTTTCTTT
CASSLAQPLATEAFF
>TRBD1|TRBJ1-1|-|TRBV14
TGTGCCAGCAGCCAACTAGGGACAGGGAAGTCCACTGAAGCTTTCTTT
CASSQLGTGKSTEAFF
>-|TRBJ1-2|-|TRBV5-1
TGCGCCAGCAGCCAACCGGGACATGGGTCCATCTATGGCTACACCTTC
CASSQPGHGSIYGYTF
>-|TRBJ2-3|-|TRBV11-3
TGTGCCAGCAGCTTAAGTCACCATAGCACAGATACGCAGTATTTT
CASSLSHHSTDTQYF
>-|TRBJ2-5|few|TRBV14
TGTGCCAGCAGCCAAGGCGGGGCCGGGCAAGAGACCCAGTACTTC
CASSQGGAGQETQYF
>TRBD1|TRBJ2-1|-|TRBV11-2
TGTGCCAGCAGCTTTAACAGGGGAACGTACAATGAGCAGTTCTTC
CASSFNRGTYNEQFF
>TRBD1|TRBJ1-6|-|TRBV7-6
TGTGCCAGCAGCTTAGGCGACAGGGGCCTGGGGAATTCACCCCTCCACTTT
CASSLGDRGLGNSPLHF